This paragraph covers one T cell receptor (beta chain) sequence. Its antigen is not known. Germline loops: CDR1 ENHRY, CDR2 SYGVKD. The V gene lost 6 bases and the J gene lost 8 bases, with 14 bases spanning the gap. The CDR3 is made up of 14 amino acids. The data belong to a study of cytomegalovirus exposure and HLA in healthy donors. Study conclusions and caveats: Earlier analysis yielded a pattern in which most TCR beta V segments were productive about 90% or about 30% of the time. Reportedly, fewer N-insertions than the approximately 700-donor mean appeared in an Asian-associated ancestry cluster in a later analysis. Differences between HLA loci emerged in a later analysis of TCR association rates, with DRB1 most and HLA-C fewest.

Amplification used 60 Vbeta primers and 13 Jbeta primers. Some clones are missing from TCRdb's copy, which holds only in-frame ones; the method was immunoSEQ multiplex PCR. The sample consists of about 160,000 clones, approximately 88% of them appearing once. This cohort consisted of healthy bone marrow donors. The clonotype comes from a man aged 30-40 years in good health and CMV-seronegative. Specimen: PBMCs. The chain joins TRBV10-3 to TRBJ1-6; D perhaps matches TRBD1 (5 bases). CDR3 DNA sequence: TGTGCCATCAGCCAGCGGGACGGGGATTCACCCCTCCACTTT. Amino acids: CAISQRDGDSPLHF.